The 4 T cell receptor beta chains below were found in one sample sequenced in a study of human T cells and chemical hapten exposure. Time point here: patch test 1, 2 weeks after DPC sensitization. Documented treatment: therapeutic diphenylcyclopropenone sensitization with weekly scalp DPC. TCRdb re-called the RACE reads with MiXCR, one entry per CDR3 protein. In the table there are 150,000 to 200,000 distinct CDR3 sequences, around 13% of which are singletons. Sequenced here: whole blood, sampled in connection with sensitization to the hapten diphenylcyclopropenone (DPC). These receptors came from a woman aged 25 to 39 with alopecia areata. Some clones in this sample may be carry-over from other donors' samples.

The sample holds a few counts of this clonotype. The CDR3 region is CASTAGGANEQFF. CDR3 nucleotides: TGTGCCAGCACCGCCGGAGGGGCCAATGAGCAGTTCTTC. The chain has TRBV3-1 and TRBJ2-1, with D possibly being TRBD2 (6 bases). Trimming took 7 bases from V and 6 from J, leaving 13 bases between them. Looked up from germline, CDR1 is LGHDT and CDR2 is YNNKEL (reference sequence). CDR3 size: 13 residues.

This clonotype was counted many times. CDR3 loop: CASSPGGPTGELFF. The CDR3 nucleotides are TGTGCCAGCAGCCCGGGCGGCCCCACCGGGGAGCTGTTTTTT. The rearrangement joins TRBV7-3 to TRBJ2-2; D remains ambiguous. The V gene's germline CDR1 is SGHTA and CDR2 FQGTGA. V shed 5 bases and J shed 4 bases, with 11 bases lying between them. The CDR3 covers 14 residues.

The table lists this clonotype with a few counts. This rearrangement joins TRBV20-1 to TRBJ1-2; D is unresolved. CDR3 length equals 12 residues. V shed 7 bases and J shed 4 bases, with 13 bases lying between them. Germline CDR1 DFQATT, CDR2 SNEGSKA (reference sequence). CDR3 residues: CSVPGIGYGYTF. CDR3 DNA sequence: TGCAGTGTCCCGGGTATCGGCTATGGCTACACCTTC.

This clonotype was seen more than once but under ten times. This rearrangement joins TRBV5-6 to TRBJ2-2, with D unresolved. CDR3 length: 13 residues. V was clipped by 2 bases and J by 4 bases, with 6 bases between them. The germline V gene encodes CDR1 SGHDT and CDR2 YYEEEE. CDR3 sequence (DNA): TGTGCCAGCAGCTTACACCCCACCGGGGAGCTGTTTTTT. Translated: CASSLHPTGELFF.